Below, one TCR beta chain is given with its context. The antigen remains unidentified. The sample originates from a study of T cells after yellow fever vaccination. Study-level results: From the bulk population, abundant clonotypes could contaminate and appear within FACS-sorted repertoires. Among all clonotypes, a small share was observed in both CD4 and CD8 compartments. A large majority of primary-vaccination clones showed up again after the booster (around 95% CD4, 85% to 90% CD8).

The authors made TCR cDNA by 5'RACE template switching, adding a universal primer site and UMIs. MiXCR, run by TCRdb on the 5' RACE reads, gives a single entry per CDR3 protein. This sample has 200,000 to 300,000 distinct CDR3 sequences, with roughly 6.8% found just once. The V end lost 1 base, the J end lost 7 bases, and 7 bases lay between the germline ends. The V gene's germline CDR1 is SEHNR and CDR2 FQNEAQ (reference sequence). This CDR3 has 12 amino acids. The clonotype originates from a man between 25 and 39 years old who received the YFV17D yellow fever vaccine. The chain joins TRBV7-9 to TRBJ2-5; D remains ambiguous. Sequences were derived from CD4+ T cells sorted from PBMCs, sampled on the day of the yellow fever booster vaccination. CDR3: CASSLDSSTQYF. In nucleotides, the CDR3 is TGTGCCAGCAGCTTAGATAGTTCGACCCAGTACTTC.